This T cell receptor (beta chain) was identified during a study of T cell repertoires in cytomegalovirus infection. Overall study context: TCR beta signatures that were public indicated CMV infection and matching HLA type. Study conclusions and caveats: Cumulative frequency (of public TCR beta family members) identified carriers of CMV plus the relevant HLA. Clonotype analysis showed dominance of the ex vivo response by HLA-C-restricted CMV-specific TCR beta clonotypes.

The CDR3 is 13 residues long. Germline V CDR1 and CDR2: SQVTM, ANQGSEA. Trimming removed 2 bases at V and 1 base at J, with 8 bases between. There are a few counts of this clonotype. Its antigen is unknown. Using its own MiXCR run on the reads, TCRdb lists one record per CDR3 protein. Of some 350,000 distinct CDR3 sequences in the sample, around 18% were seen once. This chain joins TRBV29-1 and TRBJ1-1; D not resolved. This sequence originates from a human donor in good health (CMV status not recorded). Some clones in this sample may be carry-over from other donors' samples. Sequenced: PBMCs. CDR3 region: CSVELWGNTEAFF. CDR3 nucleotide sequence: TGCAGCGTTGAACTGTGGGGGAACACTGAAGCTTTCTTT. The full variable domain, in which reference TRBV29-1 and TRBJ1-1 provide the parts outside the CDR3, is SAVISQKPSRDICQRGTSLTIQCQVDSQVTMMFWYRQQPGQSLTLIATANQGSEATYESGFVIDKFPISRPNLTFSTLTVSNMSPEDSSIYLCSVELWGNTEAFFGQGTRLTVV.